This T cell receptor beta chain derives from a study of regulatory T cells in long-lasting Graves disease. Study-level findings and limits: Thyroid tissue was not studied; only peripheral blood was. Compared with new cases, persistent Graves' patients showed reduced TCR diversity.

As for time point: persistent/refractory GD, antithyroid drugs over 5 years with positive TRAb. Scientists built the TCR library using RNA that was extracted from PBMCs. HTBI primers from iRepertoire and Arm-PCR of CDR3 regions yielded the TCR beta libraries. TCRdb reanalysed the multiplex PCR reads using MiXCR and keeps one entry per CDR3 protein. Found here are about 430,000 distinct CDR3 sequences, 21% of them singletons; the top ten hold approximately 14%. This clonotype was recorded many times. The antigen is undetermined. Trimming removed 2 bases at V and 8 bases at J, with 15 bases between. The germline V gene has CDR1 MNHEY and CDR2 SMNVEV (reference sequence). The CDR3 loop spans 14 amino acids.

This sample comprised peripheral blood mononuclear cells (PBMCs), obtained when the disease was refractory, from a patient treated with antithyroid drugs. This TCR was recovered from a female donor with Graves disease. The chain couples TRBV27 to TRBJ1-2; no clear D gene. The CDR3 here is CASSLLGTVGGYTF. CDR3 DNA sequence: TGTGCCAGCAGTTTACTGGGTACAGTTGGCGGCTACACCTTC.